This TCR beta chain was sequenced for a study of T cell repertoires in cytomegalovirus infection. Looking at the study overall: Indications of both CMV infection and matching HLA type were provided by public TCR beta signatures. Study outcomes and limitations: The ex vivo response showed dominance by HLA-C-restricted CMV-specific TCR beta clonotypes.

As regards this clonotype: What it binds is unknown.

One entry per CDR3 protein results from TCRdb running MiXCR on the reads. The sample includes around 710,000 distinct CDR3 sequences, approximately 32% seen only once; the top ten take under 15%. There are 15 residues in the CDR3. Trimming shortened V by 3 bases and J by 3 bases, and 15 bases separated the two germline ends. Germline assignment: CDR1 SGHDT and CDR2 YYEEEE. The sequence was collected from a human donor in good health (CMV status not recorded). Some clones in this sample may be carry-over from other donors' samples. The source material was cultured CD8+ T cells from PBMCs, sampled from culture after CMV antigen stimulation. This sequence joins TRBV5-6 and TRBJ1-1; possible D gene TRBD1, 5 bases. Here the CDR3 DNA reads TGTGCCAGCAGCTCCCGGGATAAGGGGTACACTGAAGCTTTCTTT. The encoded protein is CASSSRDKGYTEAFF.